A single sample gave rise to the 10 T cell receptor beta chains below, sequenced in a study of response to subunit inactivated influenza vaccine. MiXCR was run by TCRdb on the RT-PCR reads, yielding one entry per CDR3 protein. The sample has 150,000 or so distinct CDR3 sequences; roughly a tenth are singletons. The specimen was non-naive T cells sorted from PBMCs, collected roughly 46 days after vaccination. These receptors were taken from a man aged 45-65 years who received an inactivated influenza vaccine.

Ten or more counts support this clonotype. The CDR3 sequence is CASREQGSQPQHF. The CDR3 DNA reads as TGTGCCAGCAGGGAACAGGGGAGTCAGCCCCAGCATTTT. This chain joins TRBV12-3 or TRBV12-4 and TRBJ1-5; the match to TRBD1 covers 7 bases. This CDR3 has 13 residues. V lost 6 bases to trimming and J lost 6 bases; unmatched junction nucleotides: 5.

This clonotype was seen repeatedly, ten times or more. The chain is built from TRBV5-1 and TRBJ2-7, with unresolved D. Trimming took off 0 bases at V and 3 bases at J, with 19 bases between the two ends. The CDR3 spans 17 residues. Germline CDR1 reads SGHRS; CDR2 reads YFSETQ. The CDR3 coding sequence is TGCGCCAGCAGCTTGGATGGGCAGGTGTCGTTATACTACGAGCAGTACTTC. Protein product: CASSLDGQVSLYYEQYF. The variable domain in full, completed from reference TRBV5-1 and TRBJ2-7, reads KAGVTQTPRYLIKTRGQQVTLSCSPISGHRSVSWYQQTPGQGLQFLFEYFSETQRNKGNFPGRFSGRQFSNSRSEMNVSTLELGDSALYLCASSLDGQVSLYYEQYFGPGTRLTVT.

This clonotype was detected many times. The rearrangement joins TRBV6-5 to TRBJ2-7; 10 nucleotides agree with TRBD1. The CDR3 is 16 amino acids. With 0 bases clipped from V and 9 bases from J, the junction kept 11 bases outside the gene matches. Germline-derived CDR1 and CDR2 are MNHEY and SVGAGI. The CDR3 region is CASSYSKPRDRGVQYF. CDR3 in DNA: TGTGCCAGCAGTTACTCGAAACCCCGGGACAGGGGTGTGCAGTACTTC.

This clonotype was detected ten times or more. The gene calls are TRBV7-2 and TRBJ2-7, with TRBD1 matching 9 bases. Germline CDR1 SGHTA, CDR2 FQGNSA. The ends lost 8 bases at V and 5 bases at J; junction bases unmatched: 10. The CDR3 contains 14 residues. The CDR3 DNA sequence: TGTGCCAGCGCCCGGGACAGGGTTAGCCACGAGCAGTACTTC. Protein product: CASARDRVSHEQYF. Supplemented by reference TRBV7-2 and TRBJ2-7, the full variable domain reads GAGVSQSPSNKVTEKGKDVELRCDPISGHTALYWYRQSLGQGLEFLIYFQGNSAPDKSGLPSDRFSAERTGGSVSTLTIQRTQQEDSAVYLCASARDRVSHEQYFGPGTRLTVT.

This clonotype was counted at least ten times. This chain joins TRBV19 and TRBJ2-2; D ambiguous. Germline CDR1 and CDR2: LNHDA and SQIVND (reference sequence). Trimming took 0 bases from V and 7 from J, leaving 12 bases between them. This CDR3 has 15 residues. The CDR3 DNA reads TGTGCCAGTAGTATAGATCCGGTATGGCTCGGGGAGCTGTTTTTT. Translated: CASSIDPVWLGELFF.

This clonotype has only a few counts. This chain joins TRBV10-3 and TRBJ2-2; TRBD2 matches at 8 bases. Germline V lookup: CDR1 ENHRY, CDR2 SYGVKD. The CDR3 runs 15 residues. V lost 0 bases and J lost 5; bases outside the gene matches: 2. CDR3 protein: CAISESSGKTGELFF. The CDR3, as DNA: TGTGCCATCAGTGAGTCTAGCGGGAAAACCGGGGAGCTGTTTTTT.

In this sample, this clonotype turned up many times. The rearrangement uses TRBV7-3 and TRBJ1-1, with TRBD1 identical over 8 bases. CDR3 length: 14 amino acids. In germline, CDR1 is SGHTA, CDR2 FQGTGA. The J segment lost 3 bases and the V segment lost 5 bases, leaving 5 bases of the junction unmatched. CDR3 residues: CASSKQGGDTEAFF. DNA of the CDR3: TGTGCCAGCAGCAAACAGGGGGGGGACACTGAAGCTTTCTTT.

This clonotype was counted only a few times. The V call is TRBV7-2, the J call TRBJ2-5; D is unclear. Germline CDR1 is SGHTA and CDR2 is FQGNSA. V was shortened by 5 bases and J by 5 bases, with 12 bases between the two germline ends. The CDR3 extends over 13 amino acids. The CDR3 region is CASSPRVWETQYF. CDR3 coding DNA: TGTGCCAGCAGCCCGAGAGTTTGGGAGACCCAGTACTTC.

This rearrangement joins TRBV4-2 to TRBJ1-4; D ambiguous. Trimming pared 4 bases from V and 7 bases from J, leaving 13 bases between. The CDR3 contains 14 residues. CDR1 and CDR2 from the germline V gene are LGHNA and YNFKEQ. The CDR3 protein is CASSRGLLSEKLFF. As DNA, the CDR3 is TGTGCCAGCAGCCGCGGGCTCCTCTCTGAAAAACTGTTTTTT.

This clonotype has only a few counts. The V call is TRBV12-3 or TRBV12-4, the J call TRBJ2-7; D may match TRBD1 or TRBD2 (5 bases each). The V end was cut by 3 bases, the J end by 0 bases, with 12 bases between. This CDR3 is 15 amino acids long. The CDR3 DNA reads TGTGCCAGCAGTTTCATGTGGGACGGCTCCTACGAGCAGTACTTC. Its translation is CASSFMWDGSYEQYF.